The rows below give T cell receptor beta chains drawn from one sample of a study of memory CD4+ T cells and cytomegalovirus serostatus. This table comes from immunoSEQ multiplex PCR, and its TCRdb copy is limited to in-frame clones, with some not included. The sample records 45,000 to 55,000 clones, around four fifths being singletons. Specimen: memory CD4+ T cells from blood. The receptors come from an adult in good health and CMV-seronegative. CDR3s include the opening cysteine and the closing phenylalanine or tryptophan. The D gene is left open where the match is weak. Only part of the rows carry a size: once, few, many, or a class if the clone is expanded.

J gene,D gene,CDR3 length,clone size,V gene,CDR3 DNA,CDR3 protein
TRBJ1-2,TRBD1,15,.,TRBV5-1,TGCGCCAGCAGCTCAGGGGACAGTTGGAGGTTTGGCTACACCTTC,CASSSGDSWRFGYTF
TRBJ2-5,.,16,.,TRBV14,TGTGCCAGCAGCCAAGTAGGGGGCGGGAGAGGAGAGACCCAGTACTTC,CASSQVGGGRGETQYF
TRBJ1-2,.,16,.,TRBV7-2,TGTGCCAGCAGCTTATTAGGCGGACCGTCCCATTATGGCTACACCTTC,CASSLLGGPSHYGYTF
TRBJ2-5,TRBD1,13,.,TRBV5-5,TGTGCCAGCAGCCTACAGGGGAGAGAGACCCAGTACTTC,CASSLQGRETQYF
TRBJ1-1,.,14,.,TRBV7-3,TGTGCCAGCAGCAGGCAGGGCCTGAACACTGAAGCTTTCTTT,CASSRQGLNTEAFF
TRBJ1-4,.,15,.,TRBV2,TGTGCCAGCAGTCAAAGGACGGTGACTAATGAAAAACTGTTTTTT,CASSQRTVTNEKLFF
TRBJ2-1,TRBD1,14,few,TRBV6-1,TGTGCCAGCAGTGATTGGACAGGGATCAATGAGCAGTTCTTC,CASSDWTGINEQFF
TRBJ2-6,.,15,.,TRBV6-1,TGTGCCAGCAGTGTTTCCTGGGCTGGGGCCAACGTCCTGACTTTC,CASSVSWAGANVLTF
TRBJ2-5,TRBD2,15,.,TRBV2,TGTGCCAGCAGGGGAGGGGCTAGCAGAAAAGAGACCCAGTACTTC,CASRGGASRKETQYF
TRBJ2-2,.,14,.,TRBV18,TGTGCCAGCTCACTCCAACTGAACACCGGGGAGCTGTTTTTT,CASSLQLNTGELFF
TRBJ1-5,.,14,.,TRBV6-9,TGTGCCAGCAAGGGGGTAGGCAGCAATCAGCCCCAGCATTTT,CASKGVGSNQPQHF
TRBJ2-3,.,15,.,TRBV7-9,TGTGCCAGCAGTAGGTCGCCTCCGGGGTCAGATACGCAGTATTTT,CASSRSPPGSDTQYF
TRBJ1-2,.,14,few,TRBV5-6,TGTGCCAGCAGCTCCCGACAGCTTAACTATGGCTACACCTTC,CASSSRQLNYGYTF
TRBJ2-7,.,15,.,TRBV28,TGTGCCAGCAGTTTATCTGGCAGTCTTTCCTACGAGCAGTACTTC,CASSLSGSLSYEQYF
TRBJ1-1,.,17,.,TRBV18,TGTGCCAGCTCGCCAAAGGCTCGACGGGCGATGAACACTGAAGCTTTCTTT,CASSPKARRAMNTEAFF
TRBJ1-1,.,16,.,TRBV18,TGTGCCAGCTCACCACTCGAAGGGCGGGGAAACACTGAAGCTTTCTTT,CASSPLEGRGNTEAFF
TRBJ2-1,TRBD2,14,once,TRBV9,TGTGCCAGCACAGTATCTAGCGGGAATGATGAGCAGTTCTTC,CASTVSSGNDEQFF
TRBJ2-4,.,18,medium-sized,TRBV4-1,TGCGCCAGCAGCCAAGGTGACAGGAACTCATTAGCCAAAAACATTCAGTACTTC,CASSQGDRNSLAKNIQYF
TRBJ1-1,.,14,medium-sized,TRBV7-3,TGTGCCAGCAGCCCCGGGACAATGAACACTGAAGCTTTCTTT,CASSPGTMNTEAFF
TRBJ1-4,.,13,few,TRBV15,TGTGCCACCAGCAGAGGGGGTTCGGAAAAACTGTTTTTT,CATSRGGSEKLFF
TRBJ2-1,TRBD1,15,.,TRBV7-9,TGTGCCAGCTCTACCGGGACAGCTCCCTACAATGAGCAGTTCTTC,CASSTGTAPYNEQFF
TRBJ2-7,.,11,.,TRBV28,TGTGCCAGCCGTCGGTGGTACGAGCAGTACTTC,CASRRWYEQYF
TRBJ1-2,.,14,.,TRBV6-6,TGTGCCAGCAGTGGCACCCTGGAAAACTATGGCTACACCTTC,CASSGTLENYGYTF
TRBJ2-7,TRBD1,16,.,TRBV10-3,TGTGCCATCAGTGAACCCGGGACAGCGAGCTCCTACGAGCAGTACTTC,CAISEPGTASSYEQYF
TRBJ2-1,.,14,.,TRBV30,TGTGCCTGGAGTGTTCAGAGGAGGTACAATGAGCAGTTCTTC,CAWSVQRRYNEQFF
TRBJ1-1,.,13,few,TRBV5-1,TGCGCCAGCAGCTTTGTAGGGGTCACTGAAGCTTTCTTT,CASSFVGVTEAFF
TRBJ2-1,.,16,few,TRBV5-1,TGCGCCAGCAGCTTGGGTTCGGGGGCAAACTACAATGAGCAGTTCTTC,CASSLGSGANYNEQFF
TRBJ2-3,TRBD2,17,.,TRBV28,TGTGCCAGCTCCGACCCCATTGCGGGAGTGGGCACAGATACGCAGTATTTT,CASSDPIAGVGTDTQYF
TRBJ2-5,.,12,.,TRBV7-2,TGTGCCAGCAGCTTAGCAGTTCGGACCCAGTACTTC,CASSLAVRTQYF
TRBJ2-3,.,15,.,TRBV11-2,TGTGCCAGCAGCTCCTCGGGCAGGGGGGCAGATACGCAGTATTTT,CASSSSGRGADTQYF
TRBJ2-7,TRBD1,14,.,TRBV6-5,TGTGCCAGCAGGCCACAGGGGGCTACTTACGAGCAGTACTTC,CASRPQGATYEQYF
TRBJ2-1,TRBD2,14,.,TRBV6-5,TGTGCGGCAATAGGGGCGGGAGGGCTGAATGAGCAGTTCTTC,CAAIGAGGLNEQFF
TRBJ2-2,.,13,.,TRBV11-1,TGTGCCAGCAGCTTATCAGAGACCGGGGAGCTGTTTTTT,CASSLSETGELFF
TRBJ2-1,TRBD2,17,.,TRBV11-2,TGTGCCAGCAGTCTAGGGGGGACTAGCGGGATTTACAATGAGCAGTTCTTC,CASSLGGTSGIYNEQFF
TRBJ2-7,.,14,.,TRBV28,TGTGCCAGCACCTCCCGCCCGGGGTGGGGCGAGCAGTACTTC,CASTSRPGWGEQYF
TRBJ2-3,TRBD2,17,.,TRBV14,TGTGCCAGCAGCCATCTGCCCGGGACTAGCGCCACAGATACGCAGTATTTT,CASSHLPGTSATDTQYF
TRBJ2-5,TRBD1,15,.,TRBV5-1,TGCGCCAGCAGCCCACAGGGGGCGCCCCGGGAGACCCAGTACTTC,CASSPQGAPRETQYF
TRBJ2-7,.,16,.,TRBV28,TGTGCCAGCAGTTTACACGACTCAGGGTCACTCGGCGAGCAGTACTTC,CASSLHDSGSLGEQYF
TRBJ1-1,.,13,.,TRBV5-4,TGTGCCAGCAGCCTCACAGGGAACACTGAAGCTTTCTTT,CASSLTGNTEAFF
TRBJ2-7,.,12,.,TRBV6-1,TGTGCCAGCAGTGGCGACACCGTTGAGCAGTACTTC,CASSGDTVEQYF
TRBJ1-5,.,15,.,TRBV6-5,TGTGCCAGCAGATCTGAACAGGCCCACAATCAGCCCCAGCATTTT,CASRSEQAHNQPQHF
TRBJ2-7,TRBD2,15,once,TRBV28,TGTGCCAGCACCTCCCTACTAGCGGGAGCCCACGAGCAGTACTTC,CASTSLLAGAHEQYF
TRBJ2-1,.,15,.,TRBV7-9,TGTGCCAGCAGCTTAACGGGACTTGCCTACAATGAGCAGTTCTTC,CASSLTGLAYNEQFF
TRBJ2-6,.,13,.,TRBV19,TGTGCCAGTAGTATTACGGGGGCCAACGTCCTGACTTTC,CASSITGANVLTF
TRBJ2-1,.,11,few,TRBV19,TGTGCCAGTAGTAGCCTCAGTGAGCAGTTCTTC,CASSSLSEQFF
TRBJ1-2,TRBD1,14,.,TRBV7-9,TGTGCCAGCAGCTTAGTAGGACAGGCCTATGGCTACACCTTC,CASSLVGQAYGYTF
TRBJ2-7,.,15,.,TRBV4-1,TGCGCCAGCAGCCTAGATGCCCGACTGAACGACGAGCAGTACTTC,CASSLDARLNDEQYF
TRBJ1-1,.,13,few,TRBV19,TGTGCCAGTAGTTATAGTCAGAACACTGAAGCTTTCTTT,CASSYSQNTEAFF
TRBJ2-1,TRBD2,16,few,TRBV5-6,TGTGCCAGCAGCTCTGGACTAGCGGGAGTATTATATGAGCAGTTCTTC,CASSSGLAGVLYEQFF
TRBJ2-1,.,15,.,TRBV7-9,TGTGCCAGCAGCTTAGGGACCAACTATTACAATGAGCAGTTCTTC,CASSLGTNYYNEQFF
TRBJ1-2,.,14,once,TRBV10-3,TGTGCCATCAGTGAGGGCGAGGGCGGCTATGGCTACACCTTC,CAISEGEGGYGYTF
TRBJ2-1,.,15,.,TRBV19,TGTGCCAGTAGACTAGACAGGAGCTCCTACAATGAGCAGTTCTTC,CASRLDRSSYNEQFF
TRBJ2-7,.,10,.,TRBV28,TGTGCCAGCAGTTTGTACGAGCAGTACTTC,CASSLYEQYF
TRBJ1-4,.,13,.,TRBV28,TGTGCCAGCAGTTTACAGGGACGGGAAAAACTGTTTTTT,CASSLQGREKLFF
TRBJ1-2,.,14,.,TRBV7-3,TGTGCCAGCAGCCCACACTCATGGCAGGGAGGTCTCACCTTC,CASSPHSWQGGLTF
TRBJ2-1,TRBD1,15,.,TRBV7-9,TGTGCCAGCAGCTTCCTACAGGGGCCACACAATGAGCAGTTCTTC,CASSFLQGPHNEQFF
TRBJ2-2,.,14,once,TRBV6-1,TGTGCCAGCAGTGCAAAGACAGTAACCGGGGAGCTGTTTTTT,CASSAKTVTGELFF